This T cell receptor (beta chain) was sequenced during a study of T cell responses to AZD1222 COVID-19 vaccine. The study, taken as a whole, reports: Clonal diversity may have been underestimated in mostly white British donors.

The sample holds one count of this clone. Its antigen is undetermined. The table came from immunoSEQ multiplex PCR; TCRdb's copy has only in-frame clones and leaves some out. Here the sample spans around 130,000 clones, about 93% being singletons. Material: peripheral blood, obtained on day 0 of AZD1222 vaccination. The receptor comes from an adult in good health.

The DNA of the CDR3 is TGTGCCAGCAGGAAGGGACAGGGGGCGGGCACAGATACGCAGTATTTT. Its translation: CASRKGQGAGTDTQYF. The V gene is TRBV7-6, the J gene TRBJ2-3; TRBD1 aligns across 12 bases. Unmatched junction bases numbered 5, after V lost 6 bases and J lost 1 base. Germline V lookup: CDR1 SGHVS, CDR2 FNYEAQ. The CDR3 contains 16 residues.